This T cell receptor (beta chain) was retrieved from a study of chemoradiotherapy in HPV16-positive cancers. Overall study context: A couple of HPV16-positive patients' cells yielded candidate HPV-specific clones and common motifs. Study outcomes and limitations: Candidate HPV-specific clones and E7-related TCR motifs grew in tumor during treatment. In HPV16-positive patients, HPV-responsive T-cell expansion tracked better recurrence-free survival. Functional assays defining HPV-specific T cells used only a couple of HPV16-positive patients.

On this clone: What it recognizes is unknown.

The V and J ends lost 4 bases and 0 bases, in that order; junction bases with no gene match: 9. Germline V lookup: CDR1 SNHLY, CDR2 FYNNEI. CDR3 length equals 17 residues. Sequenced by immunoSEQ multiplex PCR; TCRdb stores in-frame clones only, minus some. This table has roughly 17,000 clones, approximately 91% appearing once. The rearrangement uses TRBV2 and TRBJ2-7, with TRBD2 identical over 10 bases. Here the sequenced sample was blood, taken from a patient who underwent chemoradiotherapy. The receptor was isolated from a human donor with HPV-associated anogenital cancer. The CDR3 sequence is CASSGLAGVHNSYEQYF. CDR3 DNA sequence: TGTGCCAGCAGTGGGCTAGCGGGGGTTCATAACTCCTACGAGCAGTACTTC.